Listed here are 11 T cell receptor beta chains from one sample, sequenced in a study of vaccination effects on CD4 cells after COVID-19. Generated by immunoSEQ multiplex PCR, the TCRdb table keeps only in-frame clones and is missing some. The profile shows tens of thousands of clones, around two thirds of them singletons. Isolation of CD4+ T cells took place after about nine days of culture. BNT162b2 vaccine or mRNA-1273 vaccine was given to participants in two doses. What these receptors recognize is not known. This sample comprised CD4+ T cells from PBMCs cultured without peptide, obtained after COVID-19 vaccination. Receptor source: a human donor who received a COVID-19 vaccine.

V and J are TRBV28 and TRBJ1-2; 9 bases are shared with TRBD1. The CDR3 extends over 16 amino acids. V lost 2 bases and J lost 4; bases outside the gene matches: 8. Germline V lookup: CDR1 MDHEN, CDR2 SYDVKM. CDR3 bases: TGTGCCAGCAGTTTACCTGGGACAGGGTTATCCTATGGCTACACCTTC. Its translation is CASSLPGTGLSYGYTF.

The V gene is TRBV7-2, the J gene TRBJ1-6; D not certain. The CDR3 has 17 amino acids. Germline V gives CDR1 SGHTA, CDR2 FQGNSA. V gave up 3 bases and J gave up 0 bases, with 12 bases separating them. In DNA form, the CDR3 reads TGTGCCAGCAGCTTCCCAGGAGGGAGCTCCTATAATTCACCCCTCCACTTT. Amino acid sequence: CASSFPGGSSYNSPLHF.

The rearrangement uses TRBV4-3 and TRBJ2-1, with D maybe TRBD1 (5 bases). The CDR3 totals 15 residues. Deletions cut 1 base from V and 1 base from J, with 8 bases between. The V gene's germline CDR1 is LGHNA and CDR2 YSLEER. The CDR3 protein is CASSQGGPSYNEQFF. The DNA for the CDR3 is TGCGCCAGCAGCCAAGGGGGCCCGTCCTACAATGAGCAGTTCTTC.

The chain employs TRBV4-1 and TRBJ1-4; D gene unclear. CDR3 size: 13 residues. The V gene's germline CDR1 is MGHRA and CDR2 YSYEKL. V lost 0 bases to trimming and J lost 5 bases, with 4 bases between them. The CDR3 here is CASSQEQNEKLFF. For the CDR3, the DNA is TGCGCCAGCAGCCAAGAACAGAATGAAAAACTGTTTTTT.

The chain joins TRBV5-1 to TRBJ2-2; tentative D call: TRBD1 (5 bases). V lost 3 bases and J lost 3, with 9 bases in between. The CDR3 totals 14 residues. Germline CDR1 is SGHRS and CDR2 is YFSETQ. CDR3: CASSSPRDTGELFF. CDR3 DNA sequence: TGCGCCAGCAGCTCGCCCAGGGACACCGGGGAGCTGTTTTTT.

This clone was observed a few times. The CDR3: CASGRTHNEKLFF. In DNA, the CDR3 is TGTGCCAGCGGTCGGACACACAATGAAAAACTGTTTTTT. The V gene is TRBV6-5, the J gene TRBJ1-4; tentative D call: TRBD1 (5 bases). V lost 8 bases, J lost 5 bases, and 12 bases lay in between. The CDR3 contains 13 residues. Germline CDR1 MNHEY, CDR2 SVGAGI.

This chain connects TRBV27 to TRBJ2-2; D remains unclear. The CDR3 contains 15 residues. CDR1 and CDR2 from the germline V gene are MNHEY and SMNVEV (reference sequence). V lost 3 bases, J lost 2 bases, and 10 bases lay in between. The CDR3 DNA sequence: TGTGCCAGCAGTTTTATTAGCTATAACACCGGGGAGCTGTTTTTT. It translates to CASSFISYNTGELFF.

This clone turned up a few times. The rearrangement joins TRBV4-1 to TRBJ1-2; D not certain. Trimming left V 4 bases short and J 2 bases short, with 11 bases between. Looked up from germline, CDR1 is MGHRA and CDR2 is YSYEKL. The CDR3 length is 14 residues. The CDR3 sequence: CASSPVVRNYGYTF. The CDR3 DNA reads TGCGCCAGCAGCCCAGTCGTGAGAAACTATGGCTACACCTTC.

A few counts support this clone. CDR3 bases: TGTGCCAGCAGCCGCGATGCTGAGCAGTTCTTC. This gives the protein CASSRDAEQFF. The chain employs TRBV6-6 and TRBJ2-1; D is unresolved. Trimming shortened V by 6 bases and J by 9 bases, and 9 bases separated the two germline ends. CDR1 and CDR2 from the germline V gene are MNHNY and SVGAGI (reference sequence). The CDR3 is 11 residues long.

This clone was recorded a few times. This sequence joins TRBV7-3 and TRBJ1-2; possibly TRBD1 for D (6 bases). The CDR3 sequence is 17 residues long. The V end lost 5 bases, the J end lost 9 bases, and 28 bases lay between the germline ends. Germline V gene lookup returns CDR1 SGHTA and CDR2 FQGTGA. The CDR3: CASSPRGGSGQARSYTF. The CDR3 DNA is TGTGCCAGCAGCCCTCGAGGGGGAAGTGGTCAGGCGAGGAGCTACACCTTC.

The gene calls are TRBV29-1 and TRBJ1-4; no clear D. Germline CDR1 is SQVTM and CDR2 is ANQGSEA. CDR3 length: 10 residues. V lost 4 bases and J lost 6, with 3 bases in between. The CDR3 DNA sequence: TGCAGCGTTGTGGATGAAAAACTGTTTTTT. It encodes CSVVDEKLFF.